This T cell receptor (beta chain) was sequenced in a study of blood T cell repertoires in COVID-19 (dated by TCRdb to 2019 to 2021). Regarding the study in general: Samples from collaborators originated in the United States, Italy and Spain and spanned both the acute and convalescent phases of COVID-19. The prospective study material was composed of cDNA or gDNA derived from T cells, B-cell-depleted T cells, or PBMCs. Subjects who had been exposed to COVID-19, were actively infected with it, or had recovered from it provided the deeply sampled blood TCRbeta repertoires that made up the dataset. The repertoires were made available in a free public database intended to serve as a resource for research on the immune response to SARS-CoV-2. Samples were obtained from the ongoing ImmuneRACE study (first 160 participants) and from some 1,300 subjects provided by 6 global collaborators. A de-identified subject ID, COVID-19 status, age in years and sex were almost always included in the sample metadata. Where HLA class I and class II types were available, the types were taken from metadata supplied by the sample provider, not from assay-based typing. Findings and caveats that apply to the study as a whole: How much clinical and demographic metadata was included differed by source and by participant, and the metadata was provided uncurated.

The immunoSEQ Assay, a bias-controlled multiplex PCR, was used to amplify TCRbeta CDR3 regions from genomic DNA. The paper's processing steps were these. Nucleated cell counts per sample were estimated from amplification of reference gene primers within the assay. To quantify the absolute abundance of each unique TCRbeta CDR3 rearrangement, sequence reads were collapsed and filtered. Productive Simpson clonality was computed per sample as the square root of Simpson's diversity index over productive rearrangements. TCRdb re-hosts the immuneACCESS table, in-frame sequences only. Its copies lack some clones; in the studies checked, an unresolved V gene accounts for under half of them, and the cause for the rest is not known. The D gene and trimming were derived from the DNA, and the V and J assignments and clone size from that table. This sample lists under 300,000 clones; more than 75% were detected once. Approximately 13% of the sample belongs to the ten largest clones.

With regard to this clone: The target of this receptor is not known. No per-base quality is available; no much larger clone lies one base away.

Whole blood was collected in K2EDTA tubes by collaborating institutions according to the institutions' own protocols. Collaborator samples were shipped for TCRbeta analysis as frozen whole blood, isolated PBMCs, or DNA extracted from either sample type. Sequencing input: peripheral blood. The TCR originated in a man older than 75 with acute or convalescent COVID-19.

The sequenced DNA: TGTGCCAGCAGCTTGGGGACAGGTATGAACACTGAAGCTTTCTTT. This translates into CASSLGTGMNTEAFF. The rearranged chain carries TRBV5-8 and TRBJ1-1; TRBD1 matches 7 bases in the middle. V is pruned by 0 bases and J by 0 bases, leaving 2 bases of the junction without a gene match. Reading from cysteine to phenylalanine, the CDR3 counts 15 amino acids. Only the CDR3 part of the read is kept: 45 bases, read in frame from the first base. The germline V gene supplies CDR1 SGHTS and CDR2 YDEGEE. Reference TRBV5-8 and TRBJ1-1 genes cover what lies past the CDR3, so the full variable domain is EAGVTQSPTHLIKTRGQQATLRCSPISGHTSVYWYQQALGLGLQFLLWYDEGEERNRGNFPPRFSGRQFPNYSSELNVNALELEDSALYLCASSLGTGMNTEAFFGQGTRLTVV.